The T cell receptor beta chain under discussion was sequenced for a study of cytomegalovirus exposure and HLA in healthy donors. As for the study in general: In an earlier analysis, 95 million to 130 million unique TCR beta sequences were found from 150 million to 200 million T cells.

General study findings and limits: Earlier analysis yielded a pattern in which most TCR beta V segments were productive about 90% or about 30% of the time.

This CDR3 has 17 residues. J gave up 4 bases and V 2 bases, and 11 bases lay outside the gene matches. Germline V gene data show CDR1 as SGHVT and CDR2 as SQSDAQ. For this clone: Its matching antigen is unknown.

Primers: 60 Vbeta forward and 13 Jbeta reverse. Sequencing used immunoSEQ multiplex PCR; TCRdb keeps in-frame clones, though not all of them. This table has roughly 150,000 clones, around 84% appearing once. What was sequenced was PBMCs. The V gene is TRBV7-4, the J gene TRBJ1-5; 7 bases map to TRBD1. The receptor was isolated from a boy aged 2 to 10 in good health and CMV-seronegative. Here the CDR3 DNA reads TGTGCCAGCAGCTTACTGACCGAGGGGGCGCAAAATCAGCCCCAGCATTTT. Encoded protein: CASSLLTEGAQNQPQHF.